The 12 T cell receptor beta chains given below trace back to one sample, sequenced in a study of blood T cell repertoires in COVID-19. Produced via immunoSEQ multiplex PCR; TCRdb's table is partial and in-frame only. The sample includes 180,000 or so clones, over 80% of them seen just once. Specimen: PBMCs or T cells enriched from blood (not recorded which). Source of these receptors: a woman aged 45-59 years who had recovered from COVID-19.

The CDR3 reads CASSPGQEEKLFF. DNA of the CDR3: TGTGCCAGCTCACCCGGACAGGAGGAAAAACTGTTTTTT. The J gene is TRBJ1-4, the V gene TRBV18; 7 bases line up with TRBD1. V lost 3 bases and J lost 8; bases outside the gene matches: 3. The CDR3 extends over 13 amino acids. Germline V gene sequence: CDR1 KGHSH, CDR2 LQKENI.

The chain carries TRBV11-1 and TRBJ2-3; D ambiguous. This CDR3 is 12 amino acids long. Germline CDR1 reads SGHAT; CDR2 reads FQDESV (reference sequence). V lost 2 bases, J lost 3 bases, and 3 bases lay in between. CDR3 nucleotides: TGTGCCAGCAGCTTACGGACAGATACGCAGTATTTT. This codes for CASSLRTDTQYF.

This clone has only a few counts. The same CDR3 arises from other DNA sequences in this sample as well. This chain uses TRBV9 with TRBJ2-2, with a weak D call TRBD2 (6 bases). This CDR3 is built from 16 residues. V gave up 0 bases and J gave up 2 bases, with 11 bases separating them. Germline values: CDR1 SGDLS, CDR2 YYNGEE. CDR3 DNA sequence: TGTGCCAGCAGCGTAGTCGGGAGCAGAAACACCGGGGAGCTGTTTTTT. Translated: CASSVVGSRNTGELFF.

This chain joins TRBV4-3 and TRBJ1-2; D is perhaps TRBD1 (6 bases). CDR1 is LGHNA and CDR2 is YSLEER in the germline V gene. V dropped 2 bases and J dropped 2 bases, with 12 bases sitting between them. The CDR3 has 15 residues. The CDR3 DNA sequence: TGCGCCAGCAGCCAACAGGACAGAACCAACTATGGCTACACCTTC. This gives the protein CASSQQDRTNYGYTF.

The chain recombines TRBV6-1 with TRBJ1-6; D possibly corresponds to TRBD1 (6 bases). V was shortened by 2 bases and J by 6 bases, with 14 bases between the two germline ends. The CDR3 is made up of 16 amino acids. Germline CDR1 and CDR2: MNHNS and SASEGT. For the CDR3, the DNA is TGTGCCAGCAGTGAACCTCAGGGGATCGCTAATTCACCCCTCCACTTT. This encodes CASSEPQGIANSPLHF.

This clone was observed a handful of times. V usage is TRBV4-2 and J usage is TRBJ1-6; 9 bases map to TRBD1. Looked up from germline, CDR1 is LGHNA and CDR2 is YNFKEQ. V lost 1 base to trimming and J lost 4 bases; unmatched junction nucleotides: 8. The CDR3 length is 18 residues. The CDR3 reads CASSQGDRGTGYNSPLHF. In DNA, the CDR3 is TGTGCCAGCAGCCAAGGTGACCGCGGGACAGGGTATAATTCACCCCTCCACTTT.

The CDR3 protein is CASSLSQGYEQYV. The CDR3 DNA reads TGTGCCAGCAGTTTAAGTCAGGGGTACGAGCAGTACGTC. The V and J genes are TRBV27 and TRBJ2-7, with a possible D match to TRBD1 (6 bases). The germline V gene has CDR1 MNHEY and CDR2 SMNVEV (reference sequence). This CDR3 region has 13 residues. The V gene lost 2 bases and the J gene lost 4 bases, with 9 bases spanning the gap.

The chain has TRBV3-1 (or the pseudogene TRBV3-2) and TRBJ2-1; D call uncertain. Trimming removed 0 bases from V and 7 bases from J, with 7 bases in between. CDR3 length: 13 residues. The germline CDR1 and CDR2 sequences are LGHDT and YNNKEL (reference sequence). The CDR3 DNA sequence: TGTGCCAGCAGCCAAGATGTGCGAAATGAGCAGTTCTTC. Encoded protein: CASSQDVRNEQFF.

The gene calls are TRBV13 and TRBJ2-1; D unclear. CDR3 length: 13 amino acids. CDR1 is PRHDT, CDR2 FYEKMQ, per germline (reference sequence). Trimming took off 8 bases at V and 5 bases at J, with 13 bases between the two ends. CDR3 region: CASLLRGHNEQFF. The CDR3 DNA follows: TGTGCCAGCCTCTTACGTGGGCACAATGAGCAGTTCTTC.

The CDR3 DNA reads as TGCGCCAGCAGTGAGAATAGGGGAACAGATACGCAGTATTTT. Translated: CASSENRGTDTQYF. The chain carries TRBV10-1 and TRBJ2-3, with a weak D call TRBD1 (5 bases). Germline V gene sequence: CDR1 WNHNN, CDR2 SYGVQD (reference sequence). This CDR3 contains 14 residues. V was trimmed by 2 bases and J by 3 bases, leaving 9 bases between them.

This chain connects TRBV11-1 to TRBJ1-6; 7 nucleotides match TRBD1. The V and J ends lost 5 bases and 9 bases, in that order; junction bases with no gene match: 10. Germline CDR1 reads SGHAT; CDR2 reads FQDESV (reference sequence). The CDR3 has 15 residues. CDR3 sequence reads: CASSTHIGGGSPLHF. The CDR3 DNA follows: TGTGCCAGCAGCACCCATATAGGGGGCGGTTCACCCCTCCACTTT.

CDR3 residues: CASSTERMNTEAFF. The CDR3 DNA follows: TGTGCCAGCTCTACGGAGCGCATGAACACTGAAGCTTTCTTT. The chain carries TRBV6-5 and TRBJ1-1; unclear D gene. This CDR3 comprises 14 residues. Germline values: CDR1 MNHEY, CDR2 SVGAGI. Trimming shortened V by 8 bases and J by 0 bases, and 13 bases separated the two germline ends.